This is a list of T cell receptor beta chains from one sample in a study of cytomegalovirus exposure and HLA in healthy donors. Repertoires were generated with immunoSEQ multiplex PCR, while TCRdb's copy carries only in-frame clones and drops some. The sample shows hundreds of thousands of clones, about 82% of them seen only once. The sample comprised PBMCs. Receptor source: a man aged 25-40 years in good health and CMV-seronegative. The CDR3 runs from the conserved cysteine through the conserved F or W. The order of the fields is clone size, D gene, V gene, J gene, CDR3 DNA, CDR3 protein. A D gene is named only where the DNA matches it firmly. Expanded clones are given a class, and other clones once, few, many or no size at all.

>NA|TRBD1|TRBV18|TRBJ2-1
TGTGCCAGCTCACAACTGGGACAGGGGTCCCACAATGAGCAGTTCTTC
CASSQLGQGSHNEQFF
>NA|NA|TRBV30|TRBJ1-5
TGTGCCTGGAGTGTACGGGGTCCAGCGCCCTTATGGCAGCCCCAGCATTTT
CAWSVRGPAPLWQPQHF
>NA|TRBD2|TRBV5-1|TRBJ2-3
TGCGCCAGCAGCCCGGGGACTAGCGGGGGGCTTTACACAGATACGCAGTATTTT
CASSPGTSGGLYTDTQYF
>NA|NA|TRBV10-3|TRBJ2-3
TGTGCCATCAGTGAATGGGGGGGCCCTGAAGATACGCAGTATTTT
CAISEWGGPEDTQYF
>NA|NA|TRBV4-2|TRBJ2-7
TGTGCCAGCAGCCAAGACGCAGACTCCTACGAGCAGTACTTC
CASSQDADSYEQYF
>NA|NA|TRBV2|TRBJ2-7
TGTGCCAGCAGTGAATCGGGGGTCTACTACGAGCAGTACTTC
CASSESGVYYEQYF
>NA|TRBD2|TRBV2|TRBJ2-5
TGTGCCAGCAAACCAAAAGCGGGGATGGAGACCCAGTACTTC
CASKPKAGMETQYF
>NA|NA|TRBV6-6|TRBJ2-2
TGTGCCAGCAGAAACGGGATAAACACCGGGGAGCTGTTTTTT
CASRNGINTGELFF
>NA|NA|TRBV2|TRBJ2-1
TGTGCCAGCAGCGTTGCTGGCGGGGATAAGGGTGAGCAGTTCTTC
CASSVAGGDKGEQFF
>once|NA|TRBV27|TRBJ1-1
TGTGCCAGCAGTCCTCATACAGGGCTCGGCACTGAAGCTTTCTTT
CASSPHTGLGTEAFF
>NA|NA|TRBV6-6|TRBJ2-6
TGTGCCAGCAGTTACGAGGTTAGCTCTGGGGCCAACGTCCTGACTTTC
CASSYEVSSGANVLTF
>NA|NA|TRBV2|TRBJ2-7
TGTGCCAGCAGTAACGGCAGGGTTTCCTACGAGCAGTACTTC
CASSNGRVSYEQYF
>NA|NA|TRBV4-1|TRBJ2-7
TGCGCCAGCAGCCAAGGGATTAGCACCCCTTACGAGCAGTACTTC
CASSQGISTPYEQYF
>NA|TRBD1|TRBV13|TRBJ2-7
TGTGCCAGCAGCTTAGGCCTTGTGGGACAGCGATTCTCCTACGAGCAGTACTTC
CASSLGLVGQRFSYEQYF
>NA|NA|TRBV11-2|TRBJ2-7
TGTGCCAGCAGCTTAGTCCCGGGCTCCTACGAGCAGTACTTC
CASSLVPGSYEQYF
>NA|TRBD2|TRBV5-6|TRBJ2-1
TGTGCCAGCAGCTCTCCGGGGGGGTACAATGAGCAGTTCTTC
CASSSPGGYNEQFF
>NA|TRBD2|TRBV6-4|TRBJ2-3
TGTGCCAGCAGTGACTCGGGGGGGGGCACAGATACGCAGTATTTT
CASSDSGGGTDTQYF
>NA|NA|TRBV6-1|TRBJ1-1
TGTGCCAGCAGTGAAGCGGCGGGAACTGAAGCTTTCTTT
CASSEAAGTEAFF
>NA|NA|TRBV5-1|TRBJ2-1
TGCGCCAGCAGCTTGAACGAGGGCGAGCAGTTCTTC
CASSLNEGEQFF
>NA|TRBD2|TRBV4-2|TRBJ2-3
TGTGCCAGCGGACCTAGCGGGGGGAACACAGATACGCAGTATTTT
CASGPSGGNTDTQYF
>NA|NA|TRBV7-8|TRBJ1-1
TGTGCCAGCAGCTTAAAACCGGGAGGGACTGAAGCTTTCTTT
CASSLKPGGTEAFF
>NA|TRBD1|TRBV6-5|TRBJ2-7
TGTGCCAGCAGTTATCCCCCCGGGACAGGGTCCGCCGAGCAGTACTTC
CASSYPPGTGSAEQYF
>once|NA|TRBV27|TRBJ1-5
TGTGCCAGCAGTTTAGGGGGACAACCAAATCAGCCCCAGCATTTT
CASSLGGQPNQPQHF
>NA|TRBD2|TRBV28|TRBJ2-7
TGTGCCAGCAGTACGACGACTAGCGGGGTCTACGAGCAGTACTTC
CASSTTTSGVYEQYF
>NA|NA|TRBV6-1|TRBJ2-7
TGTGCCAGCAGTGAACCCTACTACGAGCAGTACTTC
CASSEPYYEQYF
>NA|NA|TRBV19|TRBJ1-1
TGTGCCAGCAGGTTCGGGGTTGTCGGGATGAACACTGAAGCTTTCTTT
CASRFGVVGMNTEAFF
>NA|NA|TRBV4-2|TRBJ2-5
TGTGCCAGCAGTTTTTCCGGGGGTGAGACCCAGTACTTC
CASSFSGGETQYF
>few|NA|TRBV4-1|TRBJ2-7
TGCGCCAGCAGCCAAGCGGAGGCCTACGAGCAGTACTTC
CASSQAEAYEQYF
>NA|TRBD2|TRBV10-3|TRBJ2-5
TGTGCCATCGCTAGCGGGGGGGCACAAGAGACCCAGTACTTC
CAIASGGAQETQYF
>NA|TRBD1|TRBV18|TRBJ2-7
TGTGCCAGCTCACCCGATCAGCAGGGGGCTACCTACGAGCAGTACTTC
CASSPDQQGATYEQYF
>NA|TRBD1|TRBV4-3|TRBJ1-1
TGCGCCAGCAGCTACTCTGAAGACAGGGACACTGAAGCTTTCTTT
CASSYSEDRDTEAFF
>NA|NA|TRBV27|TRBJ2-3
TGTGCCAGCAGTTTATCGCGGCGGGGGCATCTATCTAGCACAGATACGCAGTATTTT
CASSLSRRGHLSSTDTQYF
>NA|TRBD1|TRBV19|TRBJ1-5
TGTGCCAGTAAGGGACAGGCCAATCAGCCCCAGCATTTT
CASKGQANQPQHF
>once|NA|TRBV19|TRBJ1-5
TGTGCCAGTAGTATTGGGACAATTAGCAATCAGCCCCAGCATTTT
CASSIGTISNQPQHF
>NA|TRBD1|TRBV10-2|TRBJ2-7
TGCGCCAGCAGCTCCCGCCCGGGACAGAGGCTATACGAGCAGTACTTC
CASSSRPGQRLYEQYF
>NA|NA|TRBV6-6|TRBJ1-2
TGTGCCAGCAGTTCCACAGGGTGGAACTATGGCTACACCTTC
CASSSTGWNYGYTF
>NA|TRBD2|TRBV7-2|TRBJ2-1
TGTGCCAGCAGCTTAGAGGGCATTGGAGCGGGGGTCGTCTTC
CASSLEGIGAGVVF